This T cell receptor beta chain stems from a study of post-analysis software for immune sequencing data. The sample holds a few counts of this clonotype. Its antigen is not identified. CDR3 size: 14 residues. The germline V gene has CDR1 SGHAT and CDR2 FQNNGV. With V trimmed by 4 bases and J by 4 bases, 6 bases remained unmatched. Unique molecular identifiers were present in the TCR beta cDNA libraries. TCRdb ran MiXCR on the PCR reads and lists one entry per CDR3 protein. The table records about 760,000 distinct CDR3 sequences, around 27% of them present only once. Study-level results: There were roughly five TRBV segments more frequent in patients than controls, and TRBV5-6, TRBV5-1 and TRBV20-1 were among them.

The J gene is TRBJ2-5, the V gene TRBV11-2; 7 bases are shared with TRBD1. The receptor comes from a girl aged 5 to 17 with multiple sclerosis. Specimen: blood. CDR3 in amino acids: CASSSQGGPETQYF. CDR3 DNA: TGTGCCAGCAGCTCCCAAGGGGGCCCAGAGACCCAGTACTTC.